The entry that follows covers one T cell receptor beta chain sequence. Its antigen is not known. The data were taken from a study of shared clonotypes between healthy human individuals. The germline gives CDR1 SGDLS, CDR2 YYNGEE. The CDR3 contains 16 residues. Trimming shortened V by 3 bases and J by 1 base, and 16 bases separated the two germline ends. The authors loaded about 200 ng DNA, 25,000 to 30,000 T cell genomes, into sorted-subset replicate PCRs. Assay: immunoSEQ multiplex PCR; the TCRdb copy retains only in-frame clones and omits some. The sample contains approximately 2.4 million clones, almost 96% of which appear only once. Study results and limitations: Clonotype sharing across a few donors was observed for around 5% of naive CD4 clonotypes.

The sequence was collected from a man aged 18 to 29 in good health. The material sequenced was naive CD4+ T cells sorted from blood. The subset denotes: CD45RA+ positively selected. The V call is TRBV9, the J call TRBJ1-1; D is undetermined. The CDR3 loop is CASSADLLGQNTEAFF. Written as DNA, the CDR3 is TGTGCCAGCAGCGCCGATCTGCTCGGGCAGAACACTGAAGCTTTCTTT.